This TCR beta chain was documented in a study of blood T cell repertoires in COVID-19. Study background: COVID-19 samples from acute and convalescent phases originated in the United States, Italy and Spain.

Under the authors' procedure: The authors estimated nucleated cell counts from reference gene primer amplification. Some clones are missing from TCRdb's copy, which holds only in-frame ones; the method was immunoSEQ multiplex PCR. Clonal size and the V and J genes are those of that table, whereas D and trimming came from the DNA. The sample shows about 230,000 clones, about nine tenths of them seen only once. All enrollees were about 18 to 89 years old and from roughly 26 US areas. Cohort assignment relied on participant-reported clinical history. Source material: PBMCs or T cells enriched from blood (not recorded which). This receptor was obtained from a woman aged 25 to 45 with acute COVID-19.

CDR3 in DNA: TGTGCCAGTAGTATTCGGCGGCTAGCGGGGGGGCCCCCCTACGAGCAGTACTTC. The encoded protein is CASSIRRLAGGPPYEQYF. The chain uses TRBV19 and TRBJ2-7, with 12 bases that match TRBD2. This CDR3 comprises 18 residues. With V trimmed by 3 bases and J by 2 bases, 11 bases remained unmatched. Germline CDR1 is LNHDA and CDR2 is SQIVND (reference sequence).